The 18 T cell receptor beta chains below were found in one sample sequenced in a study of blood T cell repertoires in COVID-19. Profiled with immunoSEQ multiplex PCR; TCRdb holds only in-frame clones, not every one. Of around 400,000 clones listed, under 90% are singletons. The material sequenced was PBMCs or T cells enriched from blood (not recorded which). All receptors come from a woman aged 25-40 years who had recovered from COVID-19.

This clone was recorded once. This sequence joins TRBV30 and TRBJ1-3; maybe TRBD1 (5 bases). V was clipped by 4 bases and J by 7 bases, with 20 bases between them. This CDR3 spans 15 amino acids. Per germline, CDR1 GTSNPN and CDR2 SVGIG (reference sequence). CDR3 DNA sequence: TGTGCCTGGAACAAAGGGACTCATGGACGGAACACCATATATTTT. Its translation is CAWNKGTHGRNTIYF. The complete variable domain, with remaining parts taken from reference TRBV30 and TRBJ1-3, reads SQTIHQWPATLVQPVGSPLSLECTVEGTSNPNLYWYRQAAGRGLQLLFYSVGIGQISSEVPQNLSASRPQDRQFILSSKKLLLSDSGFYLCAWNKGTHGRNTIYFGEGSWLTVV.

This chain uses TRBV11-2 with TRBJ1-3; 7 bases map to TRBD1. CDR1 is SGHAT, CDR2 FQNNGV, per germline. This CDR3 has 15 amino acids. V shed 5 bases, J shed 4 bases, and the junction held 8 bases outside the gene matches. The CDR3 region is CASSESTGRGNTIYF. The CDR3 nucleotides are TGTGCCAGCAGCGAATCGACAGGGCGAGGAAACACCATATATTTT.

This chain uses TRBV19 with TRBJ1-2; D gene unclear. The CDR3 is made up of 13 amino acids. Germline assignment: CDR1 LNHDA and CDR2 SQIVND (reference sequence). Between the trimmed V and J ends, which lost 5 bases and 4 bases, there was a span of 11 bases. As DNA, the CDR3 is TGTGCCAGTAGTCCCGGACTGACCTATGGCTACACCTTC. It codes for CASSPGLTYGYTF.

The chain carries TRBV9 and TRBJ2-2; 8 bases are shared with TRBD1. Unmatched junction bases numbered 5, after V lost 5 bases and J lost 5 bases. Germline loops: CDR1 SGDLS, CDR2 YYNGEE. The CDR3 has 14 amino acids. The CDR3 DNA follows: TGTGCCAGCAGGGTTACAGGGGGAACCGGGGAGCTGTTTTTT. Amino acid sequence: CASRVTGGTGELFF. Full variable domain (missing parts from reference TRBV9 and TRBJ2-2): DSGVTQTPKHLITATGQRVTLRCSPRSGDLSVYWYQQSLDQGLQFLIQYYNGEERAKGNILERFSAQQFPDLHSELNLSSLELGDSALYFCASRVTGGTGELFFGEGSRLTVL.

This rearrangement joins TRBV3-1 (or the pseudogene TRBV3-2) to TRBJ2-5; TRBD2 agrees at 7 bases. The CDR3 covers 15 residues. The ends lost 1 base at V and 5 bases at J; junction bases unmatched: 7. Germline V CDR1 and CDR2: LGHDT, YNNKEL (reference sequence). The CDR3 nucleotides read TGTGCCAGCAGCCAAGGGGTAAGCGGGGTGGAGACCCAGTACTTC. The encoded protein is CASSQGVSGVETQYF.

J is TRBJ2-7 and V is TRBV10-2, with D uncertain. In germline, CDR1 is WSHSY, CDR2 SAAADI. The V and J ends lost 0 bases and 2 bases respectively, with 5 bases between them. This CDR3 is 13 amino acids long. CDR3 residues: CASSESAAYEQYF. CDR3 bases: TGCGCCAGCAGTGAGTCGGCAGCCTACGAGCAGTACTTC.

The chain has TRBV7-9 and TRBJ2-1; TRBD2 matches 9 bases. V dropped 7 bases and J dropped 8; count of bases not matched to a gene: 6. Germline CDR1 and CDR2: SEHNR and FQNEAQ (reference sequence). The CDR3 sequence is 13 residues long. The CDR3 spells CASKPAGGDEQFF. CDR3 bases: TGTGCCAGCAAGCCAGCGGGAGGCGATGAGCAGTTCTTC.

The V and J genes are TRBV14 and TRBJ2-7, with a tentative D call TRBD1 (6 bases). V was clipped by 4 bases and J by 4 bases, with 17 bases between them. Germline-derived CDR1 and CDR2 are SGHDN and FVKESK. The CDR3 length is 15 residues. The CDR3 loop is CASSRGRGSSYEQYF. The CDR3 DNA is TGTGCCAGCAGCCGAGGAAGGGGGAGTTCGTACGAGCAGTACTTC.

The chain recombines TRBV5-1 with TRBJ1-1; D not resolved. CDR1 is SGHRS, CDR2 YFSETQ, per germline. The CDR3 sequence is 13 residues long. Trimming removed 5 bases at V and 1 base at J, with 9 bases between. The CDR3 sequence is CASRSRWNTEAFF. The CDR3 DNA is TGCGCCAGCAGGTCCAGGTGGAACACTGAAGCTTTCTTT.

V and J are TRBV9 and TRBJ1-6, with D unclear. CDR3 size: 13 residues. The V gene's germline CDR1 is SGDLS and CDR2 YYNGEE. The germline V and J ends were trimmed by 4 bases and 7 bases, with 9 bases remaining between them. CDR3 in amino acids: CASSQEENSPLHF. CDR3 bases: TGTGCCAGCAGCCAGGAAGAGAATTCACCCCTCCACTTT.

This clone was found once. DNA for the CDR3: TGTGCCAGCTCACCCGACAGGGGAGATTCACCCCTCCACTTT. This gives the protein CASSPDRGDSPLHF. V gene TRBV18 combines with J gene TRBJ1-6; TRBD1 aligns across 8 bases. The J segment lost 8 bases and the V segment lost 3 bases, leaving 3 bases of the junction unmatched. The CDR3 is 14 amino acids. CDR1 is KGHSH, CDR2 LQKENI, per germline.

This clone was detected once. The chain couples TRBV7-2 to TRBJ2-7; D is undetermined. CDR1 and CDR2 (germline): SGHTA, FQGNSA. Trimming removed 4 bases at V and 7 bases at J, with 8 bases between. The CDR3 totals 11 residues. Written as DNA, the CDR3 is TGTGCCAGCAGCTCTCTCGGGGAGCAGTACTTC. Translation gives CASSSLGEQYF.

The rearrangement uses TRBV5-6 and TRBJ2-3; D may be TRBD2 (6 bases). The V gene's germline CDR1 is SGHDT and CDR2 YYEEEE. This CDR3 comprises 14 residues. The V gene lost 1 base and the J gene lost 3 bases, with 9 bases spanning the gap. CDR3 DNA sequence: TGTGCCAGCAGCTTGATACGGGGGACAGATACGCAGTATTTT. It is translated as CASSLIRGTDTQYF.

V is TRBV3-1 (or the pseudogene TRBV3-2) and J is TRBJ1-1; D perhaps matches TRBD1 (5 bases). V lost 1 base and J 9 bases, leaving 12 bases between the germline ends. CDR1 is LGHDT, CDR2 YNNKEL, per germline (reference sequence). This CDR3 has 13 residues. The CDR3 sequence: CASSQVATGQAFF. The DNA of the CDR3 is TGTGCCAGCAGCCAAGTGGCTACAGGACAAGCTTTCTTT.

The CDR3 reads CASSLSGQGTEAFF. CDR3 bases: TGTGCCAGCAGTTTATCGGGTCAGGGCACTGAAGCTTTCTTT. This sequence joins TRBV27 and TRBJ1-1; D might be TRBD1 (5 bases). CDR3 length equals 14 residues. Germline CDR1 is MNHEY and CDR2 is SMNVEV (reference sequence). V lost 0 bases and J 4 bases, leaving 9 bases between the germline ends.

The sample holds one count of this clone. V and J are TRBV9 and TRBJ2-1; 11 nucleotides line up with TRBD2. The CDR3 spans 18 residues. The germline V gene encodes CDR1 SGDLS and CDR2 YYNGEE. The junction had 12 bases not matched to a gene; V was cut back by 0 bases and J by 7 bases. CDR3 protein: CASSVGRTPSGGKNEQFF. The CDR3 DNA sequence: TGTGCCAGCAGCGTAGGTCGGACCCCTAGCGGGGGGAAAAATGAGCAGTTCTTC. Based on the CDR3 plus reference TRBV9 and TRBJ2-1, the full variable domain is DSGVTQTPKHLITATGQRVTLRCSPRSGDLSVYWYQQSLDQGLQFLIQYYNGEERAKGNILERFSAQQFPDLHSELNLSSLELGDSALYFCASSVGRTPSGGKNEQFFGPGTRLTVL.

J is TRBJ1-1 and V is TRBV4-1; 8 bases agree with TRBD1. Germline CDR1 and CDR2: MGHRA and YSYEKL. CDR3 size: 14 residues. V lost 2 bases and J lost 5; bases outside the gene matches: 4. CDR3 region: CASSQQGAWTEAFF. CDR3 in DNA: TGCGCCAGCAGCCAACAGGGGGCATGGACTGAAGCTTTCTTT.

CDR3 loop: CASTPPGRRDEQFF. CDR3 DNA: TGTGCCAGTACCCCTCCAGGTAGGCGCGATGAGCAGTTCTTC. This chain uses TRBV19 with TRBJ2-1; no reliable D call. Trimming shortened V by 7 bases and J by 8 bases, and 18 bases separated the two germline ends. This CDR3 has 14 residues. From germline, CDR1 is LNHDA and CDR2 SQIVND (reference sequence).